A single count supports the clone carrying this TCR beta chain. Its antigen is as yet unknown. This specimen belongs to a study of T cells in localized non-small cell lung cancer. The germline V gene encodes CDR1 GTSNPN and CDR2 SVGIG (reference sequence). CDR3 length: 14 residues. Between the trimmed V and J ends, which lost 0 bases and 2 bases, there was a span of 10 bases. Here immunoSEQ multiplex PCR was the method, and the copy in TCRdb shows in-frame clones only, minus some. This table holds about 61,000 clones, roughly 90% found once. Study-level results: Uninvolved nearby lung showed the greatest T cell clonality, exceeding that found in tumor.

The input for sequencing was peripheral blood, taken before any cancer treatment. This sequence joins TRBV30 and TRBJ1-2; D ambiguous. This receptor was obtained from a man aged 35-69 years with stage I squamous cell lung carcinoma. CDR3 region: CAWSVVRRNYGYTF. CDR3 in DNA: TGTGCCTGGAGTGTAGTTAGGAGAAACTATGGCTACACCTTC.